Following are 14 T cell receptor beta chains from one sample sequenced in a study of blood T cell repertoires in COVID-19. Assay: immunoSEQ multiplex PCR; the TCRdb copy retains only in-frame clones and omits some. Of roughly 64,000 clones listed, approximately 84% are singletons. The sequenced sample consisted of peripheral blood. The receptors here all came from a man over 45 with active COVID-19.

The J gene is TRBJ2-2, the V gene TRBV7-9, with D maybe TRBD1 (6 bases). CDR3 length: 17 amino acids. Germline CDR1 and CDR2: SEHNR and FQNEAQ (reference sequence). V lost 0 bases and J 3 bases, leaving 14 bases between the germline ends. CDR3 amino acids: CASSLAAQGVDTGELFF. CDR3 bases: TGTGCCAGCAGCTTAGCGGCACAGGGCGTTGACACCGGGGAGCTGTTTTTT.

This chain links TRBV11-2 with TRBJ2-7, with a possible D match to TRBD1 (5 bases). Germline assignment: CDR1 SGHAT and CDR2 FQNNGV. The V end lost 4 bases, the J end lost 0 bases, and 13 bases lay between the germline ends. The CDR3 has 15 amino acids. In DNA form, the CDR3 reads TGTGCCAGCAGCTCCACCCGCAGGGCCTCCTACGAGCAGTACTTC. As protein: CASSSTRRASYEQYF.

The chain recombines TRBV7-2 with TRBJ2-7; perhaps TRBD1 as D (7 bases). Trimming took off 5 bases at V and 6 bases at J, with 23 bases between the two ends. The CDR3 contains 16 residues. Germline CDR1 and CDR2: SGHTA and FQGNSA. The DNA for the CDR3 is TGTGCCAGCAGCACGGGCGGGGCTACAGGGGTAGGCGAGCAGTACTTC. Its translation is CASSTGGATGVGEQYF. The entire variable domain, with the rest obtained from reference TRBV7-2 and TRBJ2-7, is as follows: GAGVSQSPSNKVTEKGKDVELRCDPISGHTALYWYRQSLGQGLEFLIYFQGNSAPDKSGLPSDRFSAERTGGSVSTLTIQRTQQEDSAVYLCASSTGGATGVGEQYFGPGTRLTVT.

The V gene is TRBV7-3, the J gene TRBJ2-3; D possibly corresponds to TRBD2 (5 bases). The V end lost 5 bases, the J end lost 0 bases, and 15 bases lay between the germline ends. The CDR3 contains 16 residues. Germline CDR1 and CDR2: SGHTA and FQGTGA. CDR3 bases: TGTGCCAGCAGCCCCCGGGGTTTTTCTAGCACAGATACGCAGTATTTT. This codes for CASSPRGFSSTDTQYF. The full variable domain, with the rest looked up from reference TRBV7-3 and TRBJ2-3, is GAGVSQTPSNKVTEKGKYVELRCDPISGHTALYWYRQSLGQGPEFLIYFQGTGAADDSGLPNDRFFAVRPEGSVSTLKIQRTERGDSAVYLCASSPRGFSSTDTQYFGPGTRLTVL.

V gene TRBV30 combines with J gene TRBJ1-6; D possibly corresponds to TRBD1 (6 bases). CDR3 length: 13 amino acids. With 6 bases removed from V and 8 bases from J, the gap between germline ends came to 14 bases. Germline V lookup: CDR1 GTSNPN, CDR2 SVGIG (reference sequence). CDR3 in DNA: TGTGCCTGTCGGGAACAGGGAGATTCACCCCTCCACTTT. Its translation: CACREQGDSPLHF. Combining the CDR3 with reference TRBV30 and TRBJ1-6 gives the whole variable domain SQTIHQWPATLVQPVGSPLSLECTVEGTSNPNLYWYRQAAGRGLQLLFYSVGIGQISSEVPQNLSASRPQDRQFILSSKKLLLSDSGFYLCACREQGDSPLHFGNGTRLTVT.

The chain uses TRBV5-1 and TRBJ2-3; possible D gene TRBD2, 5 bases. The CDR3 runs 18 residues. The germline gives CDR1 SGHRS, CDR2 YFSETQ. V gave up 5 bases and J gave up 3 bases, with 25 bases separating them. The CDR3 DNA follows: TGCGCCAGCAGTAGTCAATCGCGAAGCAGGTCGGGGACAGATACGCAGTATTTT. Translation gives CASSSQSRSRSGTDTQYF.

The V and J genes are TRBV12-3 or TRBV12-4 and TRBJ1-2; weak D call: TRBD1 (6 bases). Trimming took off 6 bases at V and 2 bases at J, with 10 bases between the two ends. This CDR3 contains 13 residues. Written as DNA, the CDR3 is TGTGCCAGCAGCCCCGACAGGAACTATGGCTACACCTTC. Translation gives CASSPDRNYGYTF.

This rearrangement joins TRBV5-1 to TRBJ2-2, with 9 bases matching TRBD1. CDR1 and CDR2 from the germline V gene are SGHRS and YFSETQ. With V trimmed by 5 bases and J by 4 bases, 6 bases remained unmatched. The CDR3 has 15 amino acids. This CDR3 is CASSSDRGITGELFF. The CDR3 DNA sequence: TGCGCCAGCAGTTCAGACAGGGGGATCACCGGGGAGCTGTTTTTT.

The CDR3 DNA sequence: TGTGCCAGCAGCTTTAGGGACAGGGGCTTCTATGGCTACACCTTC. Translated, it gives CASSFRDRGFYGYTF. J is TRBJ1-2 and V is TRBV11-2; TRBD1 agrees at 10 bases. The germline V gene has CDR1 SGHAT and CDR2 FQNNGV. The CDR3 is 15 amino acids. The V gene end was trimmed by 3 bases and the J gene end by 4 bases; junction bases not matched to a gene: 5.

The chain employs TRBV6-5 and TRBJ2-5; 8 bases line up with TRBD1. Germline V CDR1 and CDR2: MNHEY, SVGAGI. The V and J ends lost 4 bases and 14 bases, in that order; junction bases with no gene match: 21. The CDR3 is 16 residues long. CDR3 coding DNA: TGTGCCAGCAGTTCGACATCCGGGACAGGCCCTTGGCGGTCTTACTTC. Protein sequence: CASSSTSGTGPWRSYF.

The rearrangement uses TRBV11-2 and TRBJ2-7, with TRBD2 matching over 11 bases. The germline gives CDR1 SGHAT, CDR2 FQNNGV. This CDR3 contains 15 residues. The V segment lost 5 bases and the J segment 2 bases; nucleotides outside the gene matches: 5. CDR3 region: CASSPRLAGTYEQYF. Written as DNA, the CDR3 is TGTGCCAGCAGCCCCAGACTAGCGGGGACCTACGAGCAGTACTTC.

The CDR3 loop is CASSFGLGTDTQYF. As DNA, the CDR3 is TGTGCCAGCAGCTTTGGACTTGGCACAGATACGCAGTATTTT. This chain uses TRBV5-4 with TRBJ2-3; D is perhaps TRBD2 (5 bases). V was clipped by 2 bases and J by 1 base, with 8 bases between them. CDR1 and CDR2 from the germline V gene are SGHNT and YYREEE (reference sequence). CDR3 length equals 14 residues.

The chain combines TRBV14 with TRBJ2-2; 10 bases are a match to TRBD2. CDR1 is SGHDN, CDR2 FVKESK, per germline. The CDR3 extends over 18 amino acids. The V and J ends lost 0 bases and 4 bases, in that order; junction bases with no gene match: 8. CDR3 coding DNA: TGTGCCAGCAGCCAAGAAGGGGGGCTAGCGGGAGTCACCGGGGAGCTGTTTTTT. Its protein is CASSQEGGLAGVTGELFF. Full variable domain (rest looked up from reference TRBV14 and TRBJ2-2): EAGVTQFPSHSVIEKGQTVTLRCDPISGHDNLYWYRRVMGKEIKFLLHFVKESKQDESGMPNNRFLAERTGGTYSTLKVQPAELEDSGVYFCASSQEGGLAGVTGELFFGEGSRLTVL.

The V gene is TRBV5-6, the J gene TRBJ1-1; TRBD1 aligns across 7 bases. V dropped 2 bases and J dropped 4; count of bases not matched to a gene: 8. CDR3 length equals 15 residues. Looked up from germline, CDR1 is SGHDT and CDR2 is YYEEEE. DNA for the CDR3: TGTGCCAGCAGCTTTCTGGAGGGGGCGCGCACTGAAGCTTTCTTT. As protein: CASSFLEGARTEAFF.